Following are 19 T cell receptor beta chains from one sample sequenced in a study of shared clonotypes between healthy human individuals. Produced via immunoSEQ multiplex PCR; TCRdb's table is partial and in-frame only. Of over 400,000 clones detected, about 78% appear once; the ten largest clones hold approximately 12%. Input material: PBMCs. All receptors come from a woman aged 40 to 55 in good health. Some clones in this sample may be carry-over from other donors' samples.

The chain combines TRBV15 with TRBJ1-2; 7 bases map to TRBD1. The CDR3 extends over 14 amino acids. The J segment lost 3 bases and the V segment lost 7 bases, leaving 8 bases of the junction unmatched. Germline V gives CDR1 LNHNV, CDR2 YYDKDF (reference sequence). CDR3 sequence reads: CATKGFQGDYGYTF. CDR3 DNA: TGTGCCACCAAGGGGTTCCAGGGGGACTATGGCTACACCTTC.

This clone was recorded a few times. The chain's CDR3 is CASSLGGHSSYNEQFF. CDR3 nucleotides: TGTGCCAGCAGCTTAGGGGGTCACAGCTCCTACAATGAGCAGTTCTTC. This chain links TRBV5-4 with TRBJ2-1, with D possibly being TRBD1 (6 bases). V dropped 2 bases and J dropped 0 bases, with 12 bases sitting between them. CDR3 size: 16 residues. The germline V gene has CDR1 SGHNT and CDR2 YYREEE (reference sequence). Full variable domain (missing parts from reference TRBV5-4 and TRBJ2-1): ETGVTQSPTHLIKTRGQQVTLRCSSQSGHNTVSWYQQALGQGPQFIFQYYREEENGRGNFPPRFSGLQFPNYSSELNVNALELDDSALYLCASSLGGHSSYNEQFFGPGTRLTVL.

The rearrangement uses TRBV5-1 and TRBJ1-1; 11 bases line up with TRBD1. This CDR3 region has 16 residues. The germline V gene encodes CDR1 SGHRS and CDR2 YFSETQ. After removal of 2 bases from V and 0 bases from J, the junction contained 3 bases not matched to a gene. The CDR3 loop is CASSFGTGGMNTEAFF. The CDR3, as DNA: TGCGCCAGCAGCTTCGGGACAGGGGGAATGAACACTGAAGCTTTCTTT.

This clone was recorded only once. The rearrangement joins TRBV9 to TRBJ2-1; 10 nucleotides agree with TRBD2. V dropped 2 bases and J dropped 2; count of bases not matched to a gene: 4. CDR1 is SGDLS, CDR2 YYNGEE, per germline. CDR3 length equals 16 residues. The CDR3 loop reads CASSVGSGRAYNEQFF. The CDR3 region has the DNA TGTGCCAGCAGCGTCGGAAGCGGGAGGGCCTACAATGAGCAGTTCTTC.

Regarding this clone: The sample has other DNA sequences that encode this CDR3 too. This chain connects TRBV19 to TRBJ2-6, with D perhaps matching TRBD1 or TRBD2 (5 bases each). Trimming stripped 3 bases from V and 4 bases from J, with 19 bases between. The CDR3 loop spans 18 amino acids. Germline CDR1 reads LNHDA; CDR2 reads SQIVND (reference sequence). CDR3: CASSIPGRKATGANVLTF. CDR3 coding DNA: TGTGCCAGTAGTATTCCGGGACGGAAAGCTACAGGGGCCAACGTCCTGACTTTC.

This sequence joins TRBV10-2 and TRBJ1-2; D possibly corresponds to TRBD1 (5 bases). Germline V gives CDR1 WSHSY, CDR2 SAAADI. The CDR3 contains 15 residues. V shed 5 bases and J shed 3 bases, with 16 bases lying between them. The CDR3 here is CASSPTGRRDYGYTF. CDR3 sequence (DNA): TGCGCCAGCAGTCCTACGGGGCGACGGGACTATGGCTACACCTTC.

In its sample, this clone was seen once. This rearrangement joins TRBV6-6 to TRBJ1-5; the D is unclear. The CDR3 spans 15 residues. Germline lookup yields CDR1 MNHNY and CDR2 SVGAGI (reference sequence). Trimming cost V 6 bases and J 2 bases, with 14 bases left between them. For the CDR3, the DNA is TGTGCCAGCAGGCGGACGGCCGACGGCAATCAGCCCCAGCATTTT. Protein: CASRRTADGNQPQHF.

This clone was seen repeatedly, ten times or more. The rearrangement uses TRBV5-4 and TRBJ2-7; 8 bases are shared with TRBD1. From germline, CDR1 is SGHNT and CDR2 YYREEE (reference sequence). This CDR3 contains 14 residues. The J segment lost 5 bases and the V segment lost 4 bases, leaving 8 bases of the junction unmatched. CDR3 bases: TGTGCCAGCAGCCCCGGGACAGGTTTCCACGAGCAGTACTTC. This codes for CASSPGTGFHEQYF.

The chain employs TRBV2 and TRBJ1-3; no clear D. The CDR3 is made up of 16 amino acids. Germline CDR1 is SNHLY and CDR2 is FYNNEI. V was clipped by 4 bases and J by 4 bases, with 17 bases between them. The CDR3 sequence is CASSVNGHLVGNTIYF. The CDR3 nucleotides read TGTGCCAGCAGTGTTAACGGCCACCTAGTCGGAAACACCATATATTTT.

This chain uses TRBV18 with TRBJ2-7, with 9 bases aligning to TRBD1. J gave up 5 bases and V 3 bases, and 5 bases lay outside the gene matches. The CDR3 length is 14 residues. The germline V gene encodes CDR1 KGHSH and CDR2 LQKENI. For the CDR3, the DNA is TGTGCCAGCTCACCCGGGACAGGGATGAACGAGCAGTACTTC. Its translation is CASSPGTGMNEQYF. The full variable domain, rest sourced from reference TRBV18 and TRBJ2-7, is NAGVMQNPRHLVRRRGQEARLRCSPMKGHSHVYWYRQLPEEGLKFMVYLQKENIIDESGMPKERFSAEFPKEGPSILRIQQVVRGDSAAYFCASSPGTGMNEQYFGPGTRLTVT.

As regards this clone: With only one base between it and a far larger clone, this is likely a read error. The V gene is TRBV27, the J gene TRBJ1-6; D uncertain. Germline CDR1 and CDR2: MNHEY and SMNVEV (reference sequence). The CDR3 loop spans 12 amino acids. The V gene lost 6 bases and the J gene lost 4 bases, with 4 bases spanning the gap. The CDR3 loop is CASREYNSPLHF. DNA of the CDR3: TGTGCCAGCAGGGAGTATAATTCACCCCTCCACTTT.

The J gene is TRBJ2-5, the V gene TRBV28; 9 bases are shared with TRBD1. After removal of 6 bases from V and 5 bases from J, the junction contained 16 bases not matched to a gene. Germline CDR1 is MDHEN and CDR2 is SYDVKM. The CDR3 is made up of 17 amino acids. Here the CDR3 reads CASRLTGTGIDWETQYF. The CDR3, as DNA: TGTGCCAGCAGACTAACCGGGACAGGGATCGATTGGGAGACCCAGTACTTC.

The chain employs TRBV7-2 and TRBJ2-7, with D tentatively TRBD2 (6 bases). V was trimmed by 1 base and J by 2 bases, leaving 15 bases between them. Germline V lookup: CDR1 SGHTA, CDR2 FQGNSA. The CDR3 is 16 amino acids. The CDR3 region has the DNA TGTGCCAGCAGCTTAGTAGGTTCGGGGGTGCCCTACGAGCAGTACTTC. As protein: CASSLVGSGVPYEQYF.

On this clone: This same CDR3 is encoded by further DNA sequences in the sample. This chain links TRBV5-6 with TRBJ2-7; 7 bases fit TRBD1. Germline CDR1 is SGHDT and CDR2 is YYEEEE. This CDR3 is 12 amino acids long. V lost 4 bases to trimming and J lost 4 bases; unmatched junction nucleotides: 2. The CDR3 DNA reads as TGTGCCAGCAGCCGGGACAGTTACGAGCAGTACTTC. Its translation is CASSRDSYEQYF.

The gene calls are TRBV5-4 and TRBJ1-2, with 7 bases that match TRBD1. Germline CDR1 SGHNT, CDR2 YYREEE (reference sequence). CDR3 length equals 15 residues. The V segment lost 1 base and the J segment 8 bases; nucleotides outside the gene matches: 11. The CDR3 protein is CASSLPGQDMGGYTF. DNA for the CDR3: TGTGCCAGCAGCTTGCCCGGACAGGATATGGGAGGCTACACCTTC. Variable domain in full (rest from reference TRBV5-4 and TRBJ1-2): ETGVTQSPTHLIKTRGQQVTLRCSSQSGHNTVSWYQQALGQGPQFIFQYYREEENGRGNFPPRFSGLQFPNYSSELNVNALELDDSALYLCASSLPGQDMGGYTFGSGTRLTVV.

The chain is built from TRBV6-5 and TRBJ1-2, with 7 bases matching TRBD1. The J segment lost 4 bases and the V segment lost 2 bases, leaving 4 bases of the junction unmatched. Germline CDR1 is MNHEY and CDR2 is SVGAGI. This CDR3 region has 14 residues. CDR3 in DNA: TGTGCCAGCAGTTACGCCGGGACAGCCTATGGCTACACCTTC. Residues: CASSYAGTAYGYTF.

The J gene is TRBJ1-2, the V gene TRBV29-1; possibly TRBD1 for D (5 bases). The germline V gene has CDR1 SQVTM and CDR2 ANQGSEA. The CDR3 totals 13 residues. V gave up 6 bases and J gave up 4 bases, with 15 bases separating them. The CDR3 sequence is CSVSREIIYGYTF. The CDR3 nucleotides are TGCAGCGTCTCCAGGGAGATCATCTATGGCTACACCTTC.

The chain links TRBV2 to TRBJ1-2, with 7 bases identical to TRBD1. The ends lost 6 bases at V and 5 bases at J; junction bases unmatched: 6. The CDR3 extends over 13 amino acids. Germline values: CDR1 SNHLY, CDR2 FYNNEI. This CDR3 is CASRRDSNYGYTF. In DNA, the CDR3 is TGTGCCAGCAGGCGGGACAGCAATTATGGCTACACCTTC.

This clone was detected only once. The V call is TRBV20-1, the J call TRBJ1-1; D remains unclear. Germline CDR1 and CDR2: DFQATT and SNEGSKA (reference sequence). The CDR3 extends over 11 amino acids. V lost 5 bases to trimming and J lost 1 base, with 5 bases between them. This chain's CDR3 is CSALRNTEAFF. Here the CDR3 DNA reads TGCAGTGCTCTGAGGAACACTGAAGCTTTCTTT.